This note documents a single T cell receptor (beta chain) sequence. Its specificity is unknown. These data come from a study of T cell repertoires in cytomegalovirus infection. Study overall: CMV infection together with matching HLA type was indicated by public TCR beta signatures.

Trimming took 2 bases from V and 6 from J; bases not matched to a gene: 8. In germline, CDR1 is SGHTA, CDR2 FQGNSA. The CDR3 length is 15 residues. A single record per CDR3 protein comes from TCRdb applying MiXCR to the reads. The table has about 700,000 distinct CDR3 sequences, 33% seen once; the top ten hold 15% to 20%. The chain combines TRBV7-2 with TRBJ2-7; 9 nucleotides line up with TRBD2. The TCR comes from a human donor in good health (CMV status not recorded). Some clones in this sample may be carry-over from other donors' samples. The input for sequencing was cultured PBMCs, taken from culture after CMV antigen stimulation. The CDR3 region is CASSLRLAGCREQYF. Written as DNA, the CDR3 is TGTGCCAGCAGCTTAAGGCTAGCGGGGTGTCGCGAGCAGTACTTC.